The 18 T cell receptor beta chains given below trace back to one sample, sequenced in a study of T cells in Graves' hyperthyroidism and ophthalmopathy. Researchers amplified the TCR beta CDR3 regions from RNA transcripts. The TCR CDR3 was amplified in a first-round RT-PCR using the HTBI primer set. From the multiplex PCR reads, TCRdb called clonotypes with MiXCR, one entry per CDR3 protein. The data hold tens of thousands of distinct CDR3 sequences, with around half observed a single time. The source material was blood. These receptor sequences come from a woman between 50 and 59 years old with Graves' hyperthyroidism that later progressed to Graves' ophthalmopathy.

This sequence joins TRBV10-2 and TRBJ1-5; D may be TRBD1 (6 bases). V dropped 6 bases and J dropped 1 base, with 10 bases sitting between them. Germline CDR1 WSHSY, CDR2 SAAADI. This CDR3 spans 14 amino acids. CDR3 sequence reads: CASSAGESNQPQHF. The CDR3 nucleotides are TGCGCCAGCAGCGCAGGGGAGAGCAATCAGCCCCAGCATTTT.

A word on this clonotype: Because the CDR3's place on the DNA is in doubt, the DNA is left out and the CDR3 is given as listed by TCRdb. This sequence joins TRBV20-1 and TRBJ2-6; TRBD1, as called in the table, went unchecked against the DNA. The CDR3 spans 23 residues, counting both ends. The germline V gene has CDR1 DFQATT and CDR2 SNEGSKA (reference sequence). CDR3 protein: CSARSGQGAGGYTFGSGTNVLTF.

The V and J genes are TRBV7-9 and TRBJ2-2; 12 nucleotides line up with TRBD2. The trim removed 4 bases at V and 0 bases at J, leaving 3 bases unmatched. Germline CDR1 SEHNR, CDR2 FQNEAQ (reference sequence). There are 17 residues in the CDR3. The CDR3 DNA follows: TGTGCCAGCAGCTCCGGACTAGCGGGGACGAACACCGGGGAGCTGTTTTTT. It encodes CASSSGLAGTNTGELFF.

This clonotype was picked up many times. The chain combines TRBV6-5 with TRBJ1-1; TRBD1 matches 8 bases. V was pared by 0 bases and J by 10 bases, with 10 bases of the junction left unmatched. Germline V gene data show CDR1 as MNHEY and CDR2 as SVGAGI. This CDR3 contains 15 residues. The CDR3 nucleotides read TGTGCCAGCAGTTACTCGCAGGGGGCGCGGAGTGGAGCTTTCTTT. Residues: CASSYSQGARSGAFF.

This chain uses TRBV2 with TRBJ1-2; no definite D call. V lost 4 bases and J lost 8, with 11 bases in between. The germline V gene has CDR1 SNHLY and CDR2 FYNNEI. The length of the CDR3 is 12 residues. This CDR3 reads CASSVKSEGYTF. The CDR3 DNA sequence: TGTGCCAGCAGTGTAAAATCAGAGGGCTACACCTTC.

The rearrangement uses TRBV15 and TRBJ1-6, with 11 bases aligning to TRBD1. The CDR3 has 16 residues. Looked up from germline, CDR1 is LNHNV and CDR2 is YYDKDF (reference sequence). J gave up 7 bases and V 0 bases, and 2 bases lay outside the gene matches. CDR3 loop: CATSRDGTGGNSPLHF. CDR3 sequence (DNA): TGTGCCACCAGCAGAGATGGGACAGGGGGAAATTCACCCCTCCACTTT. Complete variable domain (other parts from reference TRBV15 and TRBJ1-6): DAMVIQNPRYQVTQFGKPVTLSCSQTLNHNVMYWYQQKSSQAPKLLFHYYDKDFNNEADTPDNFQSRRPNTSFCFLDIRSPGLGDTAMYLCATSRDGTGGNSPLHFGNGTRLTVT.

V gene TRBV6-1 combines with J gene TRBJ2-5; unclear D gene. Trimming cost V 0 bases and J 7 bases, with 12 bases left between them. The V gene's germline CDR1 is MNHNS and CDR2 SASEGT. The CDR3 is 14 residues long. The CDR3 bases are TGTGCCAGCAGTGAAGCCCTAGGTTTGGGGACCCAGTACTTC. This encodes CASSEALGLGTQYF.

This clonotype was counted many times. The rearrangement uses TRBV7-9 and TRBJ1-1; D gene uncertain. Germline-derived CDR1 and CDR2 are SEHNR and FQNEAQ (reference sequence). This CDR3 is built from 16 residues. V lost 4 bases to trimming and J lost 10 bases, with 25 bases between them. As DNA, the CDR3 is TGTGCCAGCAGCTCAGACATTACGCGGGTTCGGAATCGAGCTTTCTTT. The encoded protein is CASSSDITRVRNRAFF.

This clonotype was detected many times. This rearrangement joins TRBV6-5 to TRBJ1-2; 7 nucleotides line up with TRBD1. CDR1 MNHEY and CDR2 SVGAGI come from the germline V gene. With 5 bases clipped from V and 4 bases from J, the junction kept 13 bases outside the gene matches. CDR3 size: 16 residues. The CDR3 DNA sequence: TGTGCCAGCAGTAACGAACACAGGGGTAGGGGCTATGGCTACACCTTC. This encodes CASSNEHRGRGYGYTF.

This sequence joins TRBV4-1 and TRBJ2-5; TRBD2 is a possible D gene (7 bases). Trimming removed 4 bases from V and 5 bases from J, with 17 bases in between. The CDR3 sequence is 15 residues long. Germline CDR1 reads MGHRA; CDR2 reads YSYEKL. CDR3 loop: CASSRLGGAGETQYF. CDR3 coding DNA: TGCGCCAGCAGCCGGCTAGGGGGGGCGGGCGAGACCCAGTACTTC.

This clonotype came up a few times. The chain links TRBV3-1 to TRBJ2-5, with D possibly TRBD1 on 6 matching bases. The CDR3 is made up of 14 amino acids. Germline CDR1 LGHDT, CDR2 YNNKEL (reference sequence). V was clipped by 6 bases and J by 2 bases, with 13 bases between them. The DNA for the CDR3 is TGTGCCAGCAGTAGGACAGCGACACAAGAGACCCAGTACTTC. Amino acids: CASSRTATQETQYF.

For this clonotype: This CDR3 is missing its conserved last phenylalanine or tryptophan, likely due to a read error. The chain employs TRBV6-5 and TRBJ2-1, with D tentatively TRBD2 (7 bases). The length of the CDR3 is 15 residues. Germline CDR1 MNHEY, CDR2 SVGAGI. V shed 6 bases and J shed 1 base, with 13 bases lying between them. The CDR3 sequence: CASSRGASSYNEQFS. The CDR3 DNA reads TGTGCCAGCAGCCGGGGGGCGAGTTCCTACAATGAGCAGTTCTCC.

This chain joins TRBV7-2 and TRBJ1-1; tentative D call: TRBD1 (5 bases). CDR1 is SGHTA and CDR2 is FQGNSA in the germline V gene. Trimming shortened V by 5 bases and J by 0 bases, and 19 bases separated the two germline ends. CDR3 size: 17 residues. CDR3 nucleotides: TGTGCCAGCAGCCCGACCGACAGTGTTTGGATGAACACTGAAGCTTTCTTT. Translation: CASSPTDSVWMNTEAFF. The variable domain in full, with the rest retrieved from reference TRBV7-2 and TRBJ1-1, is GAGVSQSPSNKVTEKGKDVELRCDPISGHTALYWYRQSLGQGLEFLIYFQGNSAPDKSGLPSDRFSAERTGGSVSTLTIQRTQQEDSAVYLCASSPTDSVWMNTEAFFGQGTRLTVV.

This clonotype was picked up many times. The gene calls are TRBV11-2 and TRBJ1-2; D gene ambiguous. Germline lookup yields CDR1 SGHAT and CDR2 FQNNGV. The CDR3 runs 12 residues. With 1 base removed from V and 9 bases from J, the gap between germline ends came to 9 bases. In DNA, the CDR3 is TGTGCCAGCAGCTTAGCCAGATCTAGCTACACCTTC. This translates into CASSLARSSYTF.

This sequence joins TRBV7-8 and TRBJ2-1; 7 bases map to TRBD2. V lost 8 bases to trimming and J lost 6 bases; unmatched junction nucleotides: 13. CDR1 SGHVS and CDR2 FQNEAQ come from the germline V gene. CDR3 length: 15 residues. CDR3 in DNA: TGTGCCAGCGAGTCCCTAGAAGCGGGAAGCAATGAGCAGTTCTTC. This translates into CASESLEAGSNEQFF.

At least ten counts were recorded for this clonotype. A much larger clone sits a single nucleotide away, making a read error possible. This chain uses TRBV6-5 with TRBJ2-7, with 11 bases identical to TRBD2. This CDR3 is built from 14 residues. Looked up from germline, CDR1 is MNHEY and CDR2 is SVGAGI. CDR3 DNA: TGTACCAGCTGGGGGACTAGCGGAATGTACGAGCAGTACTTC. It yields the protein CTSWGTSGMYEQYF.

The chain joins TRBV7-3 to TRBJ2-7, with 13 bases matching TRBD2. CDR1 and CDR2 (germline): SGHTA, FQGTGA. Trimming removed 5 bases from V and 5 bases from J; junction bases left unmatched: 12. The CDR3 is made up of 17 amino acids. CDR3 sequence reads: CASSLLAGGKGVHEQYF. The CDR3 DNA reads TGTGCCAGCAGCCTACTAGCGGGAGGGAAAGGGGTCCACGAGCAGTACTTC. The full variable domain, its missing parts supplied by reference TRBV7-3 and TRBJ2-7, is GAGVSQTPSNKVTEKGKYVELRCDPISGHTALYWYRQSLGQGPEFLIYFQGTGAADDSGLPNDRFFAVRPEGSVSTLKIQRTERGDSAVYLCASSLLAGGKGVHEQYFGPGTRLTVT.

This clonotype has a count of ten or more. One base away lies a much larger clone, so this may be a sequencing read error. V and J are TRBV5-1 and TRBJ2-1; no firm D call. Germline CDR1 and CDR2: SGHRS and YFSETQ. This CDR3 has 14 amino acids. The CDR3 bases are TGCGCCAGCAGATGGCAGAGCACCTACAGTGAGCAGTTCTTC. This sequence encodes CASRWQSTYSEQFF.